The 22 T cell receptor beta chains below were found in one sample sequenced in a study of neoadjuvant anti-PD-1 for oral cavity cancer (dated by TCRdb to 2020 to 2022). Receptor amplification or capture employed the immunoSEQ multiplex PCR assay. The immuneACCESS repertoire file appears here via TCRdb, limited to in-frame rearrangements. These files lack a portion of the clones; in checked studies, under half of the deficit traces to unresolved V genes, and the cause of the others is not known. This sample has under 15,000 clones in its table, and about 61% of those were observed once. The ten largest clones add up to 6.5% to 7% of the sample. Reading the label with the study, this specimen's time point is: before neoadjuvant nivolumab. This specimen was tumor tissue, taken before nivolumab (anti-PD-1) treatment. Receptors were obtained from a person aged 40 to 85 with oral cavity squamous cell carcinoma. The donor label of this sample is uncertain.

This clone appeared a single time. V and J are TRBV28 and TRBJ2-5; the D gene is possibly TRBD2 (7 bases). CDR1 is MDHEN, CDR2 SYDVKM, per germline. The V and J ends lost 2 bases and 5 bases respectively, with 12 bases between them. The CDR3 contains 14 residues. CDR3 coding DNA: TGTGCCAGCAGTTTAGGGGGGGCCGGGGAGACCCAGTACTTC. The encoded protein is CASSLGGAGETQYF.

The chain uses TRBV5-6 and TRBJ2-3; 10 bases agree with TRBD2. There are 16 residues in the CDR3. V was pared by 0 bases and J by 4 bases, with 5 bases of the junction left unmatched. Germline values: CDR1 SGHDT, CDR2 YYEEEE. The CDR3 DNA sequence: TGTGCCAGCAGCTTGGTTTCTAGCGGGAGAGCAGATACGCAGTATTTT. This translates into CASSLVSSGRADTQYF. Filled out from reference TRBV5-6 and TRBJ2-3, the complete variable domain reads DAGVTQSPTHLIKTRGQQVTLRCSPKSGHDTVSWYQQALGQGPQFIFQYYEEEERQRGNFPDRFSGHQFPNYSSELNVNALLLGDSALYLCASSLVSSGRADTQYFGPGTRLTVL.

The table lists this clone with a count of one. The junction and the germline gene differ at one end; a read error may be behind it. V usage is TRBV6-1 and J usage is TRBJ2-1, with D maybe TRBD1 (5 bases). Germline V lookup: CDR1 MNHNS, CDR2 SASEGT. CDR3 length: 15 amino acids. The CDR3: CVSKGAQSSYNEQFF. The CDR3 DNA is TGTGTCAGCAAAGGGGCGCAGAGCTCCTACAATGAGCAGTTCTTC.

The rearrangement joins TRBV7-9 to TRBJ1-4, with D maybe TRBD1 (5 bases). The CDR3 contains 16 residues. Trimming shortened V by 0 bases and J by 4 bases, and 12 bases separated the two germline ends. Germline V gene sequence: CDR1 SEHNR, CDR2 FQNEAQ (reference sequence). The CDR3 sequence is CASSLAPTASNEKLFF. For the CDR3, the DNA is TGTGCCAGCAGCTTAGCGCCGACAGCGAGTAATGAAAAACTGTTTTTT.

This chain uses TRBV2 with TRBJ1-6, with a weak D call TRBD1 (5 bases). Trimming pared 6 bases from V and 10 bases from J, leaving 19 bases between. Germline V gives CDR1 SNHLY, CDR2 FYNNEI. The CDR3 runs 15 residues. CDR3 region: CASSPGTGARSPLHF. The CDR3 nucleotides read TGTGCCAGCAGCCCAGGGACGGGCGCACGATCACCCCTCCACTTT.

The V and J genes are TRBV5-1 and TRBJ2-7, with D unclear. CDR3 length equals 12 residues. Germline values: CDR1 SGHRS, CDR2 YFSETQ. Between the trimmed V and J ends, which lost 3 bases and 2 bases, there was a span of 6 bases. CDR3 DNA sequence: TGCGCCAGCAGCTCTGGGACCTACGAGCAGTACTTC. This codes for CASSSGTYEQYF.

The J gene is TRBJ1-5, the V gene TRBV7-9; 7 positions agree with TRBD1. V was pared by 1 base and J by 2 bases, with 5 bases of the junction left unmatched. There are 16 residues in the CDR3. Germline loops: CDR1 SEHNR, CDR2 FQNEAQ (reference sequence). DNA for the CDR3: TGTGCCAGCAGCTTAGAAGGGGGCTATCGCAATCAGCCCCAGCATTTT. Its protein product is CASSLEGGYRNQPQHF. The full variable domain, in which reference TRBV7-9 and TRBJ1-5 provide the parts outside the CDR3, is DTGVSQNPRHKITKRGQNVTFRCDPISEHNRLYWYRQTLGQGPEFLTYFQNEAQLEKSRLLSDRFSAERPKGSFSTLEIQRTEQGDSAMYLCASSLEGGYRNQPQHFGDGTRLSIL.

This chain joins TRBV7-9 and TRBJ2-1; 9 bases fit TRBD2. Germline V gives CDR1 SEHNR, CDR2 FQNEAQ (reference sequence). The CDR3 is 15 amino acids. Unmatched junction bases numbered 5, after V lost 0 bases and J lost 8 bases. CDR3 region: CASSLATSGSDEQFF. The CDR3 DNA sequence: TGTGCCAGCAGCTTAGCCACTAGCGGGTCCGATGAGCAGTTCTTC.

The chain employs TRBV28 and TRBJ1-2; the match to TRBD1 covers 7 bases. The CDR3 length is 14 residues. CDR1 is MDHEN, CDR2 SYDVKM, per germline. V gave up 3 bases and J gave up 4 bases; unmatched junction bases: 5. The CDR3 DNA reads as TGTGCCAGCAGTTTCCCTGGGACAGCCTATGGCTACACCTTC. It encodes CASSFPGTAYGYTF.

The rearrangement links TRBV5-1 to TRBJ1-6; tentative D call: TRBD1 (5 bases). Per the germline V gene, CDR1 is SGHRS and CDR2 is YFSETQ. The CDR3 extends over 16 amino acids. Trimming cost V 1 base and J 7 bases, with 15 bases left between them. For the CDR3, the DNA is TGCGCCAGCAGCTTGACCTTAGACAGTGTCAATTCACCCCTCCACTTT. Translation gives CASSLTLDSVNSPLHF.

V and J are TRBV5-1 and TRBJ1-2; D is perhaps TRBD1 (6 bases). V lost 6 bases to trimming and J lost 6 bases, with 18 bases between them. The CDR3 has 14 residues. CDR1 and CDR2 (germline): SGHRS, YFSETQ. Here the CDR3 DNA reads TGCGCCAGCACCACCGGGGGCTCCTTCAATGGCTACACCTTC. Translation gives CASTTGGSFNGYTF.

This sequence joins TRBV5-1 and TRBJ1-3; D unresolved. Germline V gene lookup returns CDR1 SGHRS and CDR2 YFSETQ. With 0 bases removed from V and 4 bases from J, the gap between germline ends came to 8 bases. The CDR3 consists of 14 residues. The CDR3 loop is CASSLGTTGNTIYF. In DNA form, the CDR3 reads TGCGCCAGCAGCTTGGGGACTACCGGAAACACCATATATTTT.

The table lists this clone with a few counts. The rearrangement links TRBV15 to TRBJ2-2; perhaps TRBD2 as D (5 bases). Germline V gene lookup returns CDR1 LNHNV and CDR2 YYDKDF (reference sequence). Between the trimmed V and J ends, which lost 1 base and 2 bases, there was a span of 8 bases. The CDR3 is 15 residues long. CDR3 coding DNA: TGTGCCACCAGCAGAGGGAGGTATAACACCGGGGAGCTGTTTTTT. As protein: CATSRGRYNTGELFF.

This chain connects TRBV21-1 to TRBJ2-7; the D call TRBD2 from the table was never checked on the DNA. TRBV21-1 is marked as a pseudogene. The CDR3 has 21 amino acids. The CDR3 protein is CASSYRDRGIFTRGRAYEQYF. CDR3 coding DNA: TGTGCCAGCAGCTACCGGGACAGGGGCATTTTTACTCGCGGGAGGGCCTACGAGCAGTACTTC.

By sample share, this clone is medium-sized. This chain joins TRBV28 and TRBJ2-3; no clear D. Trimming removed 2 bases from V and 2 bases from J, with 14 bases in between. Germline lookup yields CDR1 MDHEN and CDR2 SYDVKM. CDR3 length: 16 amino acids. The CDR3 region has the DNA TGTGCCAGCAGTTTAATCCTAGTTGGCTTCACAGATACGCAGTATTTT. Protein: CASSLILVGFTDTQYF.

The chain has TRBV11-2 and TRBJ2-2, with a tentative D call TRBD2 (5 bases). Germline CDR1 is SGHAT and CDR2 is FQNNGV. Deletions cut 5 bases from V and 0 bases from J, with 13 bases between. This CDR3 has 16 residues. For the CDR3, the DNA is TGTGCCAGCAGCCTGGGCGGGTTCGCGAACACCGGGGAGCTGTTTTTT. Translated, it gives CASSLGGFANTGELFF.

This clone was recorded only once. The rearrangement links TRBV5-1 to TRBJ2-6; D is tentatively TRBD1 or TRBD2 (5 bases each). This CDR3 comprises 16 residues. Germline CDR1 and CDR2: SGHRS and YFSETQ. Trimming left V 4 bases short and J 2 bases short, with 13 bases between. CDR3 loop: CASSPEGIAGANVLTF. The CDR3 bases are TGCGCCAGCAGCCCCGAGGGGATAGCTGGGGCCAACGTCCTGACTTTC. The full variable domain, in which reference TRBV5-1 and TRBJ2-6 provide the parts outside the CDR3, is KAGVTQTPRYLIKTRGQQVTLSCSPISGHRSVSWYQQTPGQGLQFLFEYFSETQRNKGNFPGRFSGRQFSNSRSEMNVSTLELGDSALYLCASSPEGIAGANVLTFGAGSRLTVL.

The chain has TRBV6-1 and TRBJ2-1; 16 bases fit TRBD2. Per the germline V gene, CDR1 is MNHNS and CDR2 is SASEGT. The CDR3 totals 15 residues. V was pared by 7 bases and J by 7 bases, with 4 bases of the junction left unmatched. CDR3 residues: CASTPGLAGGNEQFF. CDR3 coding DNA: TGTGCCAGCACCCCGGGACTAGCGGGGGGGAATGAGCAGTTCTTC.

This clone has just one count. J is TRBJ2-2 and V is TRBV7-3; the D call may be TRBD1 or TRBD2 (5 bases each). The CDR3 contains 15 residues. Germline V CDR1 and CDR2: SGHTA, FQGTGA. Trimming shortened V by 3 bases and J by 6 bases, and 14 bases separated the two germline ends. CDR3 amino acids: CASSFEGRVAGELFF. The CDR3 DNA reads TGTGCCAGCAGCTTTGAGGGGAGAGTCGCCGGGGAGCTGTTTTTT.

This sequence joins TRBV19 and TRBJ2-1; 9 bases are shared with TRBD1. Germline CDR1 is LNHDA and CDR2 is SQIVND (reference sequence). Trimming took 3 bases from V and 5 from J; bases not matched to a gene: 11. This CDR3 region has 17 residues. CDR3 nucleotides: TGTGCCAGTAGTATCTACGGACAGGGGACAATTCACAATGAGCAGTTCTTC. Residues: CASSIYGQGTIHNEQFF. Using reference TRBV19 and TRBJ2-1 for the parts outside the CDR3, the full variable domain is DGGITQSPKYLFRKEGQNVTLSCEQNLNHDAMYWYRQDPGQGLRLIYYSQIVNDFQKGDIAEGYSVSREKKESFPLTVTSAQKNPTAFYLCASSIYGQGTIHNEQFFGPGTRLTVL.

The chain couples TRBV19 to TRBJ2-7; 7 nucleotides match TRBD1. In germline, CDR1 is LNHDA, CDR2 SQIVND (reference sequence). The CDR3 is 14 residues long. V was clipped by 3 bases and J by 2 bases; unmatched bases: 4. Here the CDR3 reads CASSIQTGTYEQYF. The CDR3 DNA sequence: TGTGCCAGTAGTATCCAGACAGGGACCTACGAGCAGTACTTC. Together with reference TRBV19 and TRBJ2-7, the CDR3 gives the full variable domain: DGGITQSPKYLFRKEGQNVTLSCEQNLNHDAMYWYRQDPGQGLRLIYYSQIVNDFQKGDIAEGYSVSREKKESFPLTVTSAQKNPTAFYLCASSIQTGTYEQYFGPGTRLTVT.

This sequence joins TRBV29-1 and TRBJ1-2; weak D call: TRBD1 (6 bases). In germline, CDR1 is SQVTM, CDR2 ANQGSEA. This CDR3 is 12 amino acids long. CDR3 residues: CGLRGARYGYTF. The DNA of the CDR3 is TGCGGGTTGAGGGGGGCGCGATATGGCTACACCTTC.